Presented here are 22 T cell receptor beta chains from one specimen sequenced in a study of T cell responses to AZD1222 COVID-19 vaccine (dated by TCRdb to about 2021). The library was produced with the immunoSEQ multiplex PCR assay. TCRdb mirrors the immuneACCESS table, restricted to in-frame sequences. Some clones are absent from its copies; in checked studies, under half trace to an unresolved V gene, and the reason for the others is unknown. The sample data list 110,000 to 150,000 clones, and about 92% of these were observed just once. The top ten clonotypes cover over 7.5% of the sample. The sample's time point label, in plain terms: baseline before first vaccination. The source was peripheral blood, collected on day 0 of AZD1222 vaccination. The receptors stem from an adult in good health.

The chain combines TRBV2 with TRBJ2-7; possible D gene TRBD1, 5 bases. The V gene lost 4 bases and the J gene lost 9 bases, with 16 bases spanning the gap. The germline V gene has CDR1 SNHLY and CDR2 FYNNEI. The CDR3 loop spans 13 amino acids. CDR3 DNA: TGTGCCAGCAGTGGGACCCAGGGCCGGTCGCAGTACTTC. Protein: CASSGTQGRSQYF.

The V and J genes are TRBV5-6 and TRBJ1-1; D unclear. There are 14 residues in the CDR3. V lost 0 bases and J lost 2, with 8 bases in between. Germline assignment: CDR1 SGHDT and CDR2 YYEEEE. The CDR3 spells CASSLVRTNTEAFF. The CDR3 DNA reads TGTGCCAGCAGCTTGGTACGGACCAACACTGAAGCTTTCTTT. Looking up the rest from reference TRBV5-6 and TRBJ1-1 gives the full variable domain: DAGVTQSPTHLIKTRGQQVTLRCSPKSGHDTVSWYQQALGQGPQFIFQYYEEEERQRGNFPDRFSGHQFPNYSSELNVNALLLGDSALYLCASSLVRTNTEAFFGQGTRLTVV.

The chain uses TRBV5-4 and TRBJ1-2, with D possibly being TRBD1 (6 bases). Trimming removed 3 bases from V and 8 bases from J, with 20 bases in between. Germline loops: CDR1 SGHNT, CDR2 YYREEE (reference sequence). This CDR3 is 15 amino acids long. CDR3 amino acids: CASSSISTGMGGYTF. In DNA, the CDR3 is TGTGCCAGCAGCTCGATCTCTACAGGGATGGGCGGCTACACCTTC.

CDR3 sequence reads: CASSTPGQGDYEQYF. The CDR3 DNA sequence: TGTGCCAGTAGTACACCGGGACAGGGAGATTACGAGCAGTACTTC. V gene TRBV19 combines with J gene TRBJ2-7; the match to TRBD1 covers 9 bases. This CDR3 spans 15 amino acids. Germline V gene lookup returns CDR1 LNHDA and CDR2 SQIVND (reference sequence). The V and J ends lost 4 bases and 4 bases, in that order; junction bases with no gene match: 8.

J is TRBJ2-5 and V is TRBV18; 9 positions agree with TRBD1. Looked up from germline, CDR1 is KGHSH and CDR2 is LQKENI. Trimming removed 5 bases from V and 4 bases from J; junction bases left unmatched: 5. The CDR3 extends over 14 amino acids. The CDR3 bases are TGTGCCAGCTCATCACAGGGGGCGGGAGAGACCCAGTACTTC. As protein: CASSSQGAGETQYF.

V usage is TRBV10-3 and J usage is TRBJ1-3; 7 bases align to TRBD1. This CDR3 comprises 14 residues. V was clipped by 6 bases and J by 2 bases; unmatched bases: 4. Germline loops: CDR1 ENHRY, CDR2 SYGVKD. The CDR3 loop is CAISPGTAGNTIYF. DNA of the CDR3: TGTGCCATCAGCCCGGGGACAGCTGGAAACACCATATATTTT.

The rearrangement links TRBV27 to TRBJ1-5; D is unresolved. The germline CDR1 and CDR2 sequences are MNHEY and SMNVEV (reference sequence). Trimming took off 2 bases at V and 8 bases at J, with 10 bases between the two ends. The CDR3 has 13 amino acids. CDR3: CASSLRESKPQHF. The CDR3 nucleotides are TGTGCCAGCAGTTTACGGGAAAGCAAGCCCCAGCATTTT.

The chain uses TRBV5-1 and TRBJ1-1; D is perhaps TRBD1 (5 bases). Germline V CDR1 and CDR2: SGHRS, YFSETQ. The CDR3 runs to 14 residues. V lost 3 bases, J lost 11 bases, and 20 bases lay in between. CDR3 protein: CASSSSPGQSMAFF. The DNA for the CDR3 is TGCGCCAGCAGCTCCTCACCGGGGCAGAGTATGGCTTTCTTT.

This chain joins TRBV28 and TRBJ2-7, with a weak D call TRBD1 (5 bases). Looked up from germline, CDR1 is MDHEN and CDR2 is SYDVKM. V lost 8 bases and J lost 3, with 17 bases in between. The CDR3 is 14 residues long. The CDR3 sequence is CASQGRSRNYEQYF. Written as DNA, the CDR3 is TGTGCCAGCCAGGGCAGGTCCCGAAACTACGAGCAGTACTTC.

This chain joins TRBV23-1 and TRBJ1-1; 7 bases align to TRBD1. TRBV23-1 is designated an ORF whose function remains uncertain. This CDR3 has 16 residues. V lost 6 bases, J lost 0 bases, and 10 bases stayed unmatched. The CDR3 nucleotides are TGCGCCAGCAGACGGACAGGAGGCCCTATGAACACTGAAGCTTTCTTT. Its protein product is CASRRTGGPMNTEAFF.

The chain carries TRBV7-9 and TRBJ1-2; a weak D match, TRBD1 (5 bases). With 4 bases removed from V and 4 bases from J, the gap between germline ends came to 10 bases. The CDR3 has 13 residues. Germline CDR1 reads SEHNR; CDR2 reads FQNEAQ (reference sequence). The CDR3 spells CASSSGGSYGYTF. The CDR3 nucleotides are TGTGCCAGCAGCTCGGGGGGATCCTATGGCTACACCTTC.

The CDR3 reads CASSARVEQYF. The CDR3 DNA reads TGTGCCAGCAGTGCTAGAGTGGAGCAGTACTTC. The chain links TRBV28 to TRBJ2-7; D remains ambiguous. The V and J ends lost 5 bases and 7 bases respectively, with 9 bases between them. The CDR3 totals 11 residues. The germline V gene has CDR1 MDHEN and CDR2 SYDVKM.

The chain employs TRBV2 and TRBJ1-2; D is possibly TRBD1 (5 bases). Germline V lookup: CDR1 SNHLY, CDR2 FYNNEI. Trimming removed 7 bases from V and 8 bases from J, with 14 bases in between. The CDR3 has 12 amino acids. CDR3 loop: CASTRGRGGYTF. Here the CDR3 DNA reads TGTGCCAGCACCAGAGGTCGGGGGGGCTACACCTTC.

The V and J genes are TRBV20-1 and TRBJ2-7; D is undetermined. The V and J ends lost 5 bases and 5 bases respectively, with 10 bases between them. Germline V gene data show CDR1 as DFQATT and CDR2 as SNEGSKA (reference sequence). The CDR3 has 11 residues. The CDR3 is CSAAWNNEQYF. CDR3 sequence (DNA): TGCAGTGCTGCATGGAACAACGAGCAGTACTTC.

The gene calls are TRBV6-5 and TRBJ1-5; D unclear. V was clipped by 8 bases and J by 0 bases, with 8 bases between them. The CDR3 runs 13 residues. Germline CDR1 reads MNHEY; CDR2 reads SVGAGI. The CDR3 loop reads CASRQDSNQPQHF. The CDR3 DNA is TGTGCCAGCCGTCAGGATAGCAATCAGCCCCAGCATTTT.

The chain is built from TRBV30 and TRBJ1-2; D perhaps matches TRBD1 (5 bases). V dropped 0 bases and J dropped 0 bases, with 11 bases sitting between them. Germline-derived CDR1 and CDR2 are GTSNPN and SVGIG (reference sequence). The CDR3 loop spans 15 amino acids. DNA of the CDR3: TGTGCCTGGAGTGTAGGGCCAGGGCCTAACTATGGCTACACCTTC. It specifies CAWSVGPGPNYGYTF. Together with reference TRBV30 and TRBJ1-2, the CDR3 gives the full variable domain: SQTIHQWPATLVQPVGSPLSLECTVEGTSNPNLYWYRQAAGRGLQLLFYSVGIGQISSEVPQNLSASRPQDRQFILSSKKLLLSDSGFYLCAWSVGPGPNYGYTFGSGTRLTVV.

This chain links TRBV27 with TRBJ1-5, with 8 bases lining up with TRBD1. CDR3 size: 15 residues. Per the germline V gene, CDR1 is MNHEY and CDR2 is SMNVEV (reference sequence). V lost 1 base to trimming and J lost 4 bases; unmatched junction nucleotides: 3. In DNA form, the CDR3 reads TGTGCCAGCAGTTTATTCGGGACAGGTAATCAGCCCCAGCATTTT. Translation: CASSLFGTGNQPQHF.

The chain employs TRBV4-3 and TRBJ2-1, with D possibly called TRBD1 or TRBD2 (6 bases each). The CDR3 totals 15 residues. V shed 0 bases and J shed 3 bases, with 9 bases lying between them. Germline assignment: CDR1 LGHNA and CDR2 YSLEER. For the CDR3, the DNA is TGCGCCAGCAGCCAAGAGGGGGGCCTCTACAATGAGCAGTTCTTC. It codes for CASSQEGGLYNEQFF.

CDR3 sequence: CASSTSGAYNEQFF. CDR3 nucleotides: TGTGCCAGCTCCACTAGCGGGGCTTACAATGAGCAGTTCTTC. The chain combines TRBV18 with TRBJ2-1; 10 nucleotides align to TRBD2. Germline assignment: CDR1 KGHSH and CDR2 LQKENI. V was clipped by 6 bases and J by 4 bases; unmatched bases: 3. This CDR3 contains 14 residues.

The rearrangement joins TRBV6-4 to TRBJ1-2; the D is unclear. The CDR3 is made up of 14 amino acids. Germline CDR1 MRHNA, CDR2 SNTAGT. V dropped 7 bases and J dropped 2 bases, with 14 bases sitting between them. The DNA for the CDR3 is TGTGCCAGCAAACTTTCAGCGACCAACTATGGCTACACCTTC. This encodes CASKLSATNYGYTF.

The chain links TRBV28 to TRBJ2-2, with unresolved D. The CDR3 contains 22 residues. The germline V gene has CDR1 MDHEN and CDR2 SYDVKM. V was cut by 1 base and J by 0 bases, with 27 bases left in between. For the CDR3, the DNA is TGTGCCAGCAGTTTATCCTCCGCGGAGAGGATGATTCCTAGAACGAACACCGGGGAGCTGTTTTTT. It codes for CASSLSSAERMIPRTNTGELFF.

The rearrangement uses TRBV10-3 and TRBJ1-1, with D possibly being TRBD1 (6 bases). Trimming left V 9 bases short and J 3 bases short, with 17 bases between. The CDR3 is 14 residues long. Germline V lookup: CDR1 ENHRY, CDR2 SYGVKD. For the CDR3, the DNA is TGTGCCATTAGTAAACAGGGTTCGGACACTGAAGCTTTCTTT. It encodes CAISKQGSDTEAFF.